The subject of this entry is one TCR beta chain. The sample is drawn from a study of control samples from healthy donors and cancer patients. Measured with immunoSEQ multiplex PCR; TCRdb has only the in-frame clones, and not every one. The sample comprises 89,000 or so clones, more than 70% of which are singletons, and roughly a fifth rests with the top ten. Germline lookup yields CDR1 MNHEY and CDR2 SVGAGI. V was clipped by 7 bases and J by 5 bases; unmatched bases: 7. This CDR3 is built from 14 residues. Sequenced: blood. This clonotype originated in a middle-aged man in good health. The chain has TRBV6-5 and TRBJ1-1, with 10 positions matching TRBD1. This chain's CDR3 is CASTPTGGGTEAFF. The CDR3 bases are TGTGCCAGCACCCCGACAGGGGGCGGGACTGAAGCTTTCTTT.